This T cell receptor beta chain was captured in a study of beta chain features in type 1 diabetes (dated by TCRdb to the late 2010s). General notes on the study: Patients and healthy donors did not differ in mean age, gender distribution, total cell number or subset yield. The study compared TCRB repertoires of sorted circulating CD4+ T cell subsets between recently diagnosed type 1 diabetes patients and matched healthy donors. Regulatory and stem cell-like memory subsets were isolated from only 8 patients and about 8 healthy donors, whereas naive and central memory subsets came from all 28 donors. Across all samples, fewer than 130 million sorted cells were examined, and cell number per subset correlated strongly with RNA yield. Study-level results and caveats: Because the HLA sub-analyses included only small numbers of individuals, any influence of HLA type on TCRB rearrangement was left unresolved. Naive, central memory and regulatory TCRB repertoires appeared to be more similar among patients than among healthy donors. Because cDNA was sequenced instead of genomic DNA, highly expressing activated cells could be over-represented, though the groups showed no difference in activation or CD3 levels. Type 1 diabetes patients showed a moderate but significant shortening of TCRB CDR3 length in all four CD4+ subsets. At VDJ recombination sites, type 1 diabetes patients had fewer insertions and more deleted nucleotides, which implies abnormalities in thymic rearrangement. PCR may preferentially amplify shorter templates, but because patient and control samples were amplified and corrected together, any resulting skew would affect both groups equally.

The entire isolated RNA was reverse transcribed using the High Capacity cDNA Reverse Transcription Kit, and thus expressed TCRB transcripts were sequenced. Deep immunoSEQ sequencing was performed on naive, central memory and regulatory T cell samples, with an average of roughly 4 million total reads per sample. After sorted cells were lysed in RLT buffer, RNA was extracted with DNase-treated RNeasy Micro or Mini kits, with the choice depending on cell number. To prevent cross-contamination, every cell subset was processed on its own, while patient and healthy donor samples were processed together. TCRB sequences were amplified from cDNA with the immunoSEQ multiplex PCR, producing 87-bp fragments spanning the CDR3 region. Amplicons were sequenced on the Illumina HiSeq platform. The authors' analysis ran thus. Synthetic template baselines were used to correct PCR bias computationally, reads within Hamming distance 2 were collapsed together, and singletons that could not be merged were discarded. Reads were aligned against IMGT to assign V, D and J genes, CDR3 length and insertions or deletions at six rearrangement sites. Within each subset, clonotype counts were normalized to the number of sorted cells before true diversity and Gini coefficients were calculated with the tcR R package. Repertoire sharing was quantified using the overlap coefficient calculated on TCRB nucleotide sequences. Out-of-frame TCRB sequences from naive cells were analyzed as a proxy for the pre-selection repertoire. The immuneACCESS repertoire file appears here via TCRdb, limited to in-frame rearrangements. These files lack a portion of the clones; in checked studies, under half of the deficit traces to unresolved V genes, and the cause of the others is not known. V and J calls and clone size are given by that table; D and trimming were obtained from the DNA. Within this sample are 240,000 or so clones, with about 14% of them counted one time only. The ten largest clones take up almost 0.02% of the sample.

Measured from the cysteine to the phenylalanine, the CDR3 is 16 residues long. The read is trimmed to its CDR3 DNA, 48 bases read in frame from base 1. Looking up the germline V gene yields CDR1 SGHTA and CDR2 FQGNSA. The junction shows trimming of 1 base on V and 4 bases on J, and the gene matches do not reach 3 bases of it. From each donor, a single peripheral blood sample of around 0.12 L on average was drawn into heparinised tubes. A BD FACSAria II and a panel including CD45RO, CCR7, CD25, CD127, CD95 and CD27 were used to sort naive, central memory, regulatory and stem cell-like memory CD4+ T cells. Purity was above 98% for every sorted population. PBMCs were separated immediately by Lymphoprep density gradient centrifugation and were stained directly, without being cultured. To minimize batch effects, samples were stained and sorted in pairs, one healthy donor with one patient per experiment.

This clone was recorded a few times. This receptor's antigen is unknown. No base-level quality is on record; no much larger clone is a single base apart. This TCR was recovered from a man aged 25-45 years with type 1 diabetes. Sequencing input: naive CD4+ T cells from blood. What this sample's cell subset or site label stands for: true naive CD4+ T cells. The sequence joins TRBV7-2 to TRBJ2-2, and TRBD2 matches 10 of the central bases. The DNA sequence is as follows: TGTGCCAGCAGCTTAGGTGGGACTAGCGCCACCGGGGAGCTGTTTTTT. It is translated as CASSLGGTSATGELFF.